This T cell receptor (beta chain) was captured in a study of T cells in Graves' hyperthyroidism and ophthalmopathy. This clonotype appeared many times. Its cognate antigen is unknown. The source material, RNA transcripts, was used to amplify TCR beta CDR3 regions. A first-round RT-PCR of the TCR CDR3 used the HTBI primer set. TCRdb called the multiplex PCR reads again in MiXCR, with one record for every CDR3 protein. Of roughly 570,000 distinct CDR3 sequences listed, around 45% are singletons. Thyroid ultrasound and orbital computed tomography, with clinical symptoms and serum thyroxine and TRAb, informed diagnoses. CDR3 length: 12 residues. The ends were cut back, 8 bases at V and 2 bases at J, with 10 bases in the middle. Germline CDR1 SNHLY, CDR2 FYNNEI. Regarding the study as a whole: Ophthalmopathy was separated from stable hyperthyroidism by a 13 V-J model. For ophthalmopathy, model prediction preceded onset by a median about 6 months.

The V gene is TRBV2, the J gene TRBJ2-7; no clear D gene. This TCR was recovered from a woman aged 18-29 years with Graves' hyperthyroidism. Sample: peripheral blood or thyroid tissue (not recorded which). The CDR3 loop is CASLHGTYEQYF. CDR3 DNA sequence: TGTGCCAGCTTGCACGGAACCTACGAGCAGTACTTC. Full variable domain (rest looked up from reference TRBV2 and TRBJ2-7): EPEVTQTPSHQVTQMGQEVILRCVPISNHLYFYWYRQILGQKVEFLVSFYNNEISEKSEIFDDQFSVERPDGSNFTLKIRSTKLEDSAMYFCASLHGTYEQYFGPGTRLTVT.